This T cell receptor beta chain was sequenced for a study of response to subunit inactivated influenza vaccine. This clonotype has just a few counts. The antigen is not known. V was clipped by 2 bases and J by 7 bases, with 12 bases between them. Germline V gives CDR1 SGHRS, CDR2 YFSETQ. CDR3 length: 13 amino acids. Study-level points and caveats: The authors offered the suggestion that each seasonal influenza vaccination recruits few new T cells.

MiXCR was run by TCRdb on the RT-PCR reads, yielding one entry per CDR3 protein. Altogether 710,000 or so distinct CDR3 sequences are present, approximately 14% being singletons, with the ten largest covering around 10%. The sequencing used PBMCs from blood, collected 11 to 12 days after vaccination. This receptor was obtained from a man in his forties or fifties who received an inactivated influenza vaccine. The chain couples TRBV5-1 to TRBJ1-1; TRBD1 might be the D (5 bases). CDR3 in amino acids: CASSFYERGEAFF. Here the CDR3 DNA reads TGCGCCAGCAGCTTTTACGAAAGGGGTGAAGCTTTCTTT.